This T cell receptor (beta chain) derives from a study of cytomegalovirus exposure and HLA in healthy donors. V was pared by 1 base and J by 0 bases, with 11 bases of the junction left unmatched. The CDR3 length is 18 residues. The germline CDR1 and CDR2 sequences are MGHRA and YSYEKL. PCR was performed using 60 Vbeta and 13 Jbeta primers. The protocol was immunoSEQ multiplex PCR, while the TCRdb copy is restricted to in-frame clones and leaves out a portion. The sample contains approximately 100,000 clones, roughly 69% of which appear only once. The chain links TRBV4-1 to TRBJ2-7; 8 bases are a match to TRBD2. Sequencing input: PBMCs. The clonotype comes from a man between 45 and 60 years old in good health and CMV-seropositive. The CDR3 loop reads CASSQGGRTSGRSYEQYF. The CDR3 region has the DNA TGCGCCAGCAGCCAAGGCGGGCGTACTAGCGGACGCTCCTACGAGCAGTACTTC.